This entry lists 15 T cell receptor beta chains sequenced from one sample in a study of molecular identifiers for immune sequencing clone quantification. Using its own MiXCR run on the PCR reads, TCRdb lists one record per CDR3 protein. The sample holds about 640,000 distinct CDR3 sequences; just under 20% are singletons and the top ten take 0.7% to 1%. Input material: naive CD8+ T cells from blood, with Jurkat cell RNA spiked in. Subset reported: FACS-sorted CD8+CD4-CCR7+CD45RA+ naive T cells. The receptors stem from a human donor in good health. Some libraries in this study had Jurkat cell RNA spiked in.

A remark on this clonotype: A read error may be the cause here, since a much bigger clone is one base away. CDR3 protein: CASSSLQGAENTEALF. In DNA form, the CDR3 reads TGTGCCAGCAGTTCACTTCAGGGGGCAGAGAACACTGAAGCTCTCTTT. The chain recombines TRBV7-9 with TRBJ1-1; the match to TRBD1 covers 8 bases. This CDR3 is built from 16 residues. Germline loops: CDR1 SEHNR, CDR2 FQNEAQ (reference sequence).

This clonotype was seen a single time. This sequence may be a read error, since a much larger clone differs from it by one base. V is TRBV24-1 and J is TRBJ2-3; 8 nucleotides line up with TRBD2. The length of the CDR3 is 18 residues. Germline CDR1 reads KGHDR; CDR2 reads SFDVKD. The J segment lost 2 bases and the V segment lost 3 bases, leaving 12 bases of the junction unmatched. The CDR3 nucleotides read TGTGCCACCAGTGATCTTATCGGGAGGGTCCTTCACACAGATACGCAGTATTTT. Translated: CATSDLIGRVLHTDTQYF.

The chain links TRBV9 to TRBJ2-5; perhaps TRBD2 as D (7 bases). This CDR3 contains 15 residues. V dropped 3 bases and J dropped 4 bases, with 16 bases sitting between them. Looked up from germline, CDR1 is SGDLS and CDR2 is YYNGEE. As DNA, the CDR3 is TGTGCCAGCAGCGGCGGGGGCGGCCTAGTAGAGACCCAGTACTTC. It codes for CASSGGGGLVETQYF.

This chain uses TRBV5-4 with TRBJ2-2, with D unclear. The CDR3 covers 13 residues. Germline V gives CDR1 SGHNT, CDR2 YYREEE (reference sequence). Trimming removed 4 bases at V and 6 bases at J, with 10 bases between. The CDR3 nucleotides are TGTGCCAGCAGCCAGGATCAGGCCGGGGAGCTGTTTTTT. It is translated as CASSQDQAGELFF. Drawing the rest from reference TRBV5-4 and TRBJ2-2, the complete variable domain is ETGVTQSPTHLIKTRGQQVTLRCSSQSGHNTVSWYQQALGQGPQFIFQYYREEENGRGNFPPRFSGLQFPNYSSELNVNALELDDSALYLCASSQDQAGELFFGEGSRLTVL.

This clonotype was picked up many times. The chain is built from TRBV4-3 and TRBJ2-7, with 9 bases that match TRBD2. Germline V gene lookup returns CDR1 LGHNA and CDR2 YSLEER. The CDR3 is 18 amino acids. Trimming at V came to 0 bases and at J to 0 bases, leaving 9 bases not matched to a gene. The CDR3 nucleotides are TGCGCCAGCAGCCAAGATAGGGGGGCTAGCGGGATCTCCTACGAGCAGTACTTC. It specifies CASSQDRGASGISYEQYF.

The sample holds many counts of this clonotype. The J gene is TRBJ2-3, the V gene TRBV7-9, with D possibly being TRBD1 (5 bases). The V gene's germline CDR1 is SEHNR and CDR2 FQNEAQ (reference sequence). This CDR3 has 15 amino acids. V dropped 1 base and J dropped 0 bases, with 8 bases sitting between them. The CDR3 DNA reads TGTGCCAGCAGCTTAGGACAGTCTAGCACAGATACGCAGTATTTT. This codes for CASSLGQSSTDTQYF.

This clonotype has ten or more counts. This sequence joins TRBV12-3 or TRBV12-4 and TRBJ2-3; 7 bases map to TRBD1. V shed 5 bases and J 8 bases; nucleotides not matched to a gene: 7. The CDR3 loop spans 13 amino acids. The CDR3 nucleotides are TGTGCCAGCAGTGATGACAGGGTTCTTACGCAGTATTTT. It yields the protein CASSDDRVLTQYF.

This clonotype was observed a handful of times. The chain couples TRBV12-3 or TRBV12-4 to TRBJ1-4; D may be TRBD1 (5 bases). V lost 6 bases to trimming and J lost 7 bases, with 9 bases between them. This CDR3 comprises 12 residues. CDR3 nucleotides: TGTGCCAGCAGCCGGGGCGGTGAAAAACTGTTTTTT. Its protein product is CASSRGGEKLFF.

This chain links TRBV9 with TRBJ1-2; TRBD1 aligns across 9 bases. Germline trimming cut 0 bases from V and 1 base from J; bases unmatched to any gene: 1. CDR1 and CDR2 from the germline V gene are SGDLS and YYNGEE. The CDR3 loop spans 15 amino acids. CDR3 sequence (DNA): TGTGCCAGCAGCGTAGGACAGGGGGGTAACTATGGCTACACCTTC. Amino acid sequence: CASSVGQGGNYGYTF.

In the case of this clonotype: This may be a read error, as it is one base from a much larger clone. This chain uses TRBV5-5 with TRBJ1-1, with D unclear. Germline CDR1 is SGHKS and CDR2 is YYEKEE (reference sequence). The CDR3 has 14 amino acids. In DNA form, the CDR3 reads TGTGCCAGCAGCATCTCCGGCATGAACACTGTAGCTTTCTTT. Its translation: CASSISGMNTVAFF.

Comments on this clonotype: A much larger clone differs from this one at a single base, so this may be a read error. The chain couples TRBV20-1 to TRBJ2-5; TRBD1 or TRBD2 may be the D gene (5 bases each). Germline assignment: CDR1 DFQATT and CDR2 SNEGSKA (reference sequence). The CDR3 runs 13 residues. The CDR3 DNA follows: TGCGGTGCTAGAGATGGGGGTACCGAGACCCAGTACTTC. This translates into CGARDGGTETQYF.

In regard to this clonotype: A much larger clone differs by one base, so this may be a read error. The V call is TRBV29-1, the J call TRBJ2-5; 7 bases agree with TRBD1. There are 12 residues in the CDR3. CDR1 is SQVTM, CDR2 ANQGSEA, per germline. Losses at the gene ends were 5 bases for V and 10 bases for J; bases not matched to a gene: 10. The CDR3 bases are TGCAGCGTTAGGGGACAGAGAACGGGCCAGTACTTC. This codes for CSVRGQRTGQYF.

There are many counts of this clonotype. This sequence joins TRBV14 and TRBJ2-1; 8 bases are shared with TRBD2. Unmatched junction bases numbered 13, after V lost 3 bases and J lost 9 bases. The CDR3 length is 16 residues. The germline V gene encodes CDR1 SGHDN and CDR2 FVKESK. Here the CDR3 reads CASSQGLAGPPGEQFF. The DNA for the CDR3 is TGTGCCAGCAGCCAGGGCCTAGCGGGTCCACCTGGTGAGCAGTTCTTC.

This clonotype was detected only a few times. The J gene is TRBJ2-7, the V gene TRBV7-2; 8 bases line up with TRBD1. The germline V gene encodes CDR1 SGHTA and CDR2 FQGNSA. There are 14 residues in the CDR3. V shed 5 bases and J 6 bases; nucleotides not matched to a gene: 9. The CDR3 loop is CASSPDRTGFEQYF. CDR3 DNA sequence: TGTGCCAGCAGCCCCGACCGGACAGGGTTCGAGCAGTACTTC.

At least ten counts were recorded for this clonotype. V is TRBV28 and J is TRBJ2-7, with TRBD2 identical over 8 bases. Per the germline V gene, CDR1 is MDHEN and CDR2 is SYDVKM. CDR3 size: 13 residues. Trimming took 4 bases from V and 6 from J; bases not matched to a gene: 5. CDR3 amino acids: CASSSGLAPEQYF. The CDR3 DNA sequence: TGTGCCAGCAGTTCTGGACTAGCCCCCGAGCAGTACTTC.